This T cell receptor beta chain comes out of a study of T cell repertoires in cytomegalovirus infection. About the research overall: Public TCR beta signatures indicated both CMV infection and matching HLA type.

TCRdb recomputed calls from the reads with MiXCR, one row per CDR3 protein. The sample lists hundreds of thousands of distinct CDR3 sequences, 22% occurring once. Whole-study findings and limits: Cumulative frequency of public TCR beta families picked out carriers of CMV plus the relevant HLA.

The CDR3 loop spans 14 amino acids. The germline V and J ends were trimmed by 0 bases and 8 bases, with 12 bases remaining between them. Germline V gene lookup returns CDR1 SGHRS and CDR2 YFSETQ. Worth noting for this clonotype: Its target is not known.

The TCR was taken from a human donor in good health (CMV status not recorded). Some clones in this sample may be carry-over from other donors' samples. V gene TRBV5-1 combines with J gene TRBJ1-5; D unclear. The sample comprised CD8+ T cells from PBMCs. DNA for the CDR3: TGCGCCAGCAGCTTGGACAGTCCGCACGAGCCCCAGCATTTT. Translation: CASSLDSPHEPQHF.